The rows below give T cell receptor beta chains drawn from one sample of a study of CD8 T cells in ankylosing spondylitis. TCRdb fed the 5' RACE reads into MiXCR, producing one record per CDR3 protein. The sample gives fewer than 400,000 distinct CDR3 sequences, about 15% of which show up once; roughly 1.1% is in the top ten. Sequencing was done on a sample of blood, either unsorted or a sorted T cell fraction (not recorded which). Source of these receptors: a male donor with ankylosing spondylitis or in good health (not recorded which). Both conserved end residues are trimmed from each CDR3.

ASSYSGAREQY | 11 | TRBJ2-7 | TRBV6-6
ASSGQSALG | 9 | TRBJ2-4 | TRBV6-1
ATSRDVVAGVVAKNIQY | 17 | TRBJ2-4 | TRBV15
ASSTGTSGRIDEQY | 14 | TRBJ2-7 | TRBV25-1
ASSLGETGGSTEAF | 14 | TRBJ1-1 | TRBV12-3/TRBV12-4
SAAPSGSRSDTQY | 13 | TRBJ2-3 | TRBV20-1
ASSQGVNYGYT | 11 | TRBJ1-2 | TRBV3-1
ASGQGANQPQH | 11 | TRBJ1-5 | TRBV12-3/TRBV12-4
ASSLVSRTGELF | 12 | TRBJ2-2 | TRBV5-1
ASRDRGGRETQY | 12 | TRBJ2-5 | TRBV12-3/TRBV12-4
ASRASGRTGELF | 12 | TRBJ2-2 | TRBV11-2
ASSGDWSNEQF | 11 | TRBJ2-1 | TRBV12-3/TRBV12-4
SAGRGAQETQY | 11 | TRBJ2-5 | TRBV20-1
SASREGNTEAF | 11 | TRBJ1-1 | TRBV20-1
ASSYFQGVRTEAF | 13 | TRBJ1-1 | TRBV6-5
ASSVFGTGGLNTGELF | 16 | TRBJ2-2 | TRBV9
ASSPSSPQGNYGYT | 14 | TRBJ1-2 | TRBV4-2
ASSPLSSRPSSYEQY | 15 | TRBJ2-7 | TRBV14
ASSANEGRYGYT | 12 | TRBJ1-2 | TRBV6-1
ASSLLGLGSRDTQY | 14 | TRBJ2-3 | TRBV5-5
ASSLDGGRAYNEQF | 14 | TRBJ2-1 | TRBV5-1
ASSLKSRLLFDNEQF | 15 | TRBJ2-1 | TRBV5-1
ASSVQGNSNEKLF | 13 | TRBJ1-4 | TRBV7-9
ASSRRGNYNEQF | 12 | TRBJ2-1 | TRBV7-9
ASSLAREFYEQY | 12 | TRBJ2-7 | TRBV7-2
ASRTTGTGYEQY | 12 | TRBJ2-7 | TRBV12-3/TRBV12-4
SVEGQGNYGYT | 11 | TRBJ1-2 | TRBV29-1
SVVRQGVPTEQF | 12 | TRBJ2-1 | TRBV29-1
SAEHTYNEQF | 10 | TRBJ2-1 | TRBV20-1